The 22 T cell receptor beta chains below come from one sample, sequenced in a study of shared clonotypes between healthy human individuals. The method was immunoSEQ multiplex PCR; TCRdb's version includes in-frame clones alone and lacks a portion of them. This table has roughly 500,000 clones, less than 80% appearing once. The sequenced sample consisted of PBMCs. All receptors derive from a woman in her forties in good health. Some clones in this sample may be carry-over from other donors' samples.

This chain uses TRBV4-2 with TRBJ1-6; 8 bases line up with TRBD1. V was clipped by 0 bases and J by 10 bases; unmatched bases: 8. Germline V gene lookup returns CDR1 LGHNA and CDR2 YNFKEQ. This CDR3 comprises 16 residues. CDR3 sequence reads: CASSQEAGGKGSPLHF. CDR3 sequence (DNA): TGTGCCAGCAGCCAAGAAGCAGGGGGCAAGGGGTCACCCCTCCACTTT.

V usage is TRBV5-6 and J usage is TRBJ2-7, with 9 bases fitting TRBD1. Germline CDR1 and CDR2: SGHDT and YYEEEE. CDR3 size: 15 residues. V lost 4 bases and J lost 0; bases outside the gene matches: 5. CDR3 in amino acids: CASSLQGASSYEQYF. The DNA for the CDR3 is TGTGCCAGCAGCCTACAGGGGGCGAGCTCCTACGAGCAGTACTTC.

This chain links TRBV15 with TRBJ2-7, with 14 nucleotides matching TRBD2. This CDR3 has 15 residues. Looked up from germline, CDR1 is LNHNV and CDR2 is YYDKDF (reference sequence). Unmatched junction bases numbered 4, after V lost 5 bases and J lost 4 bases. The CDR3 bases are TGTGCCACCAGCTCAAGGACTAGCGGGAGGTACGAGCAGTACTTC. Translation gives CATSSRTSGRYEQYF.

This chain uses TRBV11-3 with TRBJ2-1, with D perhaps matching TRBD1 (6 bases). In germline, CDR1 is SGHNT, CDR2 YENEEA. The CDR3 consists of 15 residues. V was trimmed by 1 base and J by 0 bases, leaving 7 bases between them. Written as DNA, the CDR3 is TGTGCCAGCAGCTTAGGACAGGTCTCCTACAATGAGCAGTTCTTC. Its translation is CASSLGQVSYNEQFF.

This chain joins TRBV5-1 and TRBJ1-2; D is perhaps TRBD1 (5 bases). The CDR3 extends over 14 amino acids. The V end lost 4 bases, the J end lost 8 bases, and 18 bases lay between the germline ends. CDR1 is SGHRS, CDR2 YFSETQ, per germline. The CDR3 protein is CASSQGLTVGGYTF. The CDR3 bases are TGCGCCAGCAGCCAGGGACTAACCGTCGGGGGCTACACCTTC.

The chain uses TRBV5-1 and TRBJ2-7; D is unresolved. CDR1 SGHRS and CDR2 YFSETQ come from the germline V gene. The CDR3 spans 14 residues. With 3 bases removed from V and 5 bases from J, the gap between germline ends came to 15 bases. CDR3 region: CASSYTAPRDEQYF. The CDR3 coding sequence is TGCGCCAGCAGCTACACGGCCCCCCGGGACGAGCAGTACTTC.

CDR3 sequence: CASSLRDGRNEKLFF. CDR3 in DNA: TGTGCCAGCAGCCTACGGGACGGCCGTAATGAAAAACTGTTTTTT. This chain links TRBV7-9 with TRBJ1-4; weak D call: TRBD1 (5 bases). From germline, CDR1 is SEHNR and CDR2 FQNEAQ (reference sequence). V was trimmed by 5 bases and J by 4 bases, leaving 14 bases between them. The CDR3 is 15 amino acids. The variable domain in full, completed from reference TRBV7-9 and TRBJ1-4, reads DTGVSQNPRHKITKRGQNVTFRCDPISEHNRLYWYRQTLGQGPEFLTYFQNEAQLEKSRLLSDRFSAERPKGSFSTLEIQRTEQGDSAMYLCASSLRDGRNEKLFFGSGTQLSVL.

This clone was seen only once. A read error is the likely source, as a far larger clone sits one nucleotide away. The identical CDR3 is also encoded by other nucleotide sequences in the sample. The CDR3 sequence is CAWSSGLAGLTGELFF. CDR3 DNA: TGTGCCTGGAGCAGCGGACTAGCGGGGCTAACCGGGGAGCTGTTTTTT. V and J are TRBV30 and TRBJ2-2; the match to TRBD2 covers 12 bases. Germline V CDR1 and CDR2: GTSNPN, SVGIG (reference sequence). CDR3 length: 16 residues. V was pared by 3 bases and J by 5 bases, with 7 bases of the junction left unmatched.

The rearrangement uses TRBV2 and TRBJ2-7; D possibly uses TRBD1 or TRBD2 (5 bases each). The ends were cut back, 8 bases at V and 3 bases at J, with 17 bases in the middle. The germline CDR1 and CDR2 sequences are SNHLY and FYNNEI. CDR3 length equals 14 residues. CDR3 residues: CASHQAGGLYEQYF. As DNA, the CDR3 is TGTGCCAGCCATCAAGCTGGGGGTCTCTACGAGCAGTACTTC.

Points on this clone: Additional DNA sequences in this sample encode the identical CDR3. V usage is TRBV27 and J usage is TRBJ1-3, with D uncertain. Trimming took off 4 bases at V and 4 bases at J, with 2 bases between the two ends. This CDR3 has 11 amino acids. CDR1 and CDR2 from the germline V gene are MNHEY and SMNVEV (reference sequence). Here the CDR3 reads CASSSGNTIYF. As DNA, the CDR3 is TGTGCCAGCAGTTCGGGAAACACCATATATTTT.

The gene calls are TRBV28 and TRBJ2-7, with 7 bases lining up with TRBD1. V shed 7 bases and J 3 bases; nucleotides not matched to a gene: 9. The CDR3 extends over 14 amino acids. CDR1 is MDHEN and CDR2 is SYDVKM in the germline V gene. The CDR3 bases are TGTGCCAGCACCCGGACAGGAAGATTCTACGAGCAGTACTTC. Residues: CASTRTGRFYEQYF.

The CDR3 DNA follows: TGTGCCAGCAGCCAAGAAGGGGACTGGTACGAGCAGTACTTC. Its protein is CASSQEGDWYEQYF. The chain links TRBV14 to TRBJ2-7, with D possibly TRBD2 on 6 matching bases. CDR1 SGHDN and CDR2 FVKESK come from the germline V gene. V gave up 0 bases and J gave up 4 bases, with 10 bases separating them. The CDR3 covers 14 residues.

The chain combines TRBV5-6 with TRBJ2-5; tentatively, D is TRBD1 or TRBD2 (5 bases each). V lost 4 bases and J 5 bases, leaving 24 bases between the germline ends. The length of the CDR3 is 17 residues. The germline V gene has CDR1 SGHDT and CDR2 YYEEEE. CDR3 loop: CASSGPPGREVGETQYF. CDR3 nucleotides: TGTGCCAGCAGCGGTCCACCGGGACGCGAAGTCGGGGAGACCCAGTACTTC.

This clone has a single count. The genes are TRBV5-4 and TRBJ2-7; perhaps TRBD1 as D (6 bases). This CDR3 has 14 amino acids. Between the trimmed V and J ends, which lost 1 base and 2 bases, there was a span of 10 bases. In germline, CDR1 is SGHNT, CDR2 YYREEE (reference sequence). CDR3 in DNA: TGTGCCAGCAGCTTGAGGGGGATAGCCTACGAGCAGTACTTC. It codes for CASSLRGIAYEQYF.

V and J are TRBV5-1 and TRBJ2-3; D not certain. V was shortened by 0 bases and J by 6 bases, with 8 bases between the two germline ends. CDR1 is SGHRS, CDR2 YFSETQ, per germline. The CDR3 is 13 amino acids. The CDR3, as DNA: TGCGCCAGCAGCTTGGCCGATTCCGATACGCAGTATTTT. Its protein product is CASSLADSDTQYF.

The gene calls are TRBV11-2 and TRBJ1-2, with D possibly being TRBD1 (6 bases). Trimming took 4 bases from V and 7 from J, leaving 13 bases between them. The germline V gene encodes CDR1 SGHAT and CDR2 FQNNGV. The CDR3 extends over 13 amino acids. The CDR3 region is CASSWMGGGGYTF. The CDR3 DNA sequence: TGTGCCAGCAGCTGGATGGGGGGCGGTGGCTACACCTTC.

The gene calls are TRBV5-1 and TRBJ2-7; 11 positions agree with TRBD2. Germline values: CDR1 SGHRS, CDR2 YFSETQ. The CDR3 extends over 13 amino acids. Unmatched junction bases numbered 9, after V lost 6 bases and J lost 10 bases. CDR3 in amino acids: CASNGLAGGEQYF. The CDR3 nucleotides are TGCGCCAGCAATGGCCTAGCGGGAGGAGAACAGTACTTC. Full variable domain (rest looked up from reference TRBV5-1 and TRBJ2-7): KAGVTQTPRYLIKTRGQQVTLSCSPISGHRSVSWYQQTPGQGLQFLFEYFSETQRNKGNFPGRFSGRQFSNSRSEMNVSTLELGDSALYLCASNGLAGGEQYFGPGTRLTVT.

J is TRBJ1-6 and V is TRBV7-6, with 7 nucleotides matching TRBD1. J gave up 3 bases and V 5 bases, and 7 bases lay outside the gene matches. Germline assignment: CDR1 SGHVS and CDR2 FNYEAQ. The CDR3 runs 16 residues. The chain's CDR3 is CASSRVRDSYNSPLHF. The CDR3 region has the DNA TGTGCCAGCAGCCGGGTCCGGGACAGCTATAATTCACCCCTCCACTTT.

This clone was seen a single time. The chain recombines TRBV7-3 with TRBJ2-1; 11 nucleotides match TRBD2. The J segment lost 7 bases and the V segment lost 5 bases, leaving 7 bases of the junction unmatched. Germline V gene data show CDR1 as SGHTA and CDR2 as FQGTGA. The CDR3 contains 15 residues. The CDR3 loop is CASSISGRAGNEQFF. CDR3 in DNA: TGTGCCAGCAGCATTAGCGGGAGGGCCGGAAATGAGCAGTTCTTC. The full variable domain, in which reference TRBV7-3 and TRBJ2-1 provide the parts outside the CDR3, is GAGVSQTPSNKVTEKGKYVELRCDPISGHTALYWYRQSLGQGPEFLIYFQGTGAADDSGLPNDRFFAVRPEGSVSTLKIQRTERGDSAVYLCASSISGRAGNEQFFGPGTRLTVL.

This rearrangement joins TRBV7-2 to TRBJ2-2; no definite D call. This CDR3 is 15 amino acids long. V shed 2 bases and J shed 1 base, with 8 bases lying between them. Germline assignment: CDR1 SGHTA and CDR2 FQGNSA. Written as DNA, the CDR3 is TGTGCCAGCAGCTTATGGTGGGGGAACACCGGGGAGCTGTTTTTT. This gives the protein CASSLWWGNTGELFF.

As to this clone: An end of the junction does not agree with germline; a read error may underlie this. The chain couples TRBV11-2 to TRBJ2-7; no clear D gene. Germline lookup yields CDR1 SGHAT and CDR2 FQNNGV. The CDR3 is 14 amino acids. CDR3 nucleotide sequence: TGTGCCAGCAGCTTAGACACACGCTCCCACGAGCAGTACTTC. Its protein product is CASSLDTRSHEQYF.

The chain joins TRBV28 to TRBJ1-5; D unresolved. Trimming shortened V by 4 bases and J by 4 bases, and 11 bases separated the two germline ends. The CDR3 consists of 14 residues. Germline-derived CDR1 and CDR2 are MDHEN and SYDVKM. The DNA for the CDR3 is TGTGCCAGCAGTTCCACTAGACGAAATCAGCCCCAGCATTTT. It translates to CASSSTRRNQPQHF.